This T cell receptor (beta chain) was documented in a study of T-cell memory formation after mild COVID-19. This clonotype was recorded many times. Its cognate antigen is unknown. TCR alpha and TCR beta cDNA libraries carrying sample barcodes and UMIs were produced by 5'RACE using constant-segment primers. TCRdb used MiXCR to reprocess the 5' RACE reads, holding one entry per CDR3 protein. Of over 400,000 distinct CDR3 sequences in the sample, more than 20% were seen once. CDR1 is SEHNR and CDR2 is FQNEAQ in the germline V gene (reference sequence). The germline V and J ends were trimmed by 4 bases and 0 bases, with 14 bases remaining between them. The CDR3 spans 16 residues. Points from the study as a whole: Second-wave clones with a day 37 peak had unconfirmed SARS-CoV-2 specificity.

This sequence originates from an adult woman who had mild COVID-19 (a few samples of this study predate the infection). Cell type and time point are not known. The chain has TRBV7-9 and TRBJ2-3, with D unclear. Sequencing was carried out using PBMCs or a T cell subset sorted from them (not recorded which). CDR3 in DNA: TGTGCCAGCAGCTCCCGGGCCTTTACTAGCACAGATACGCAGTATTTT. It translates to CASSSRAFTSTDTQYF.